This TCR beta chain was retrieved from a study of Graves' ophthalmopathy and Graves' hyperthyroidism. Overall study context: There was a collection of peripheral blood at initial diagnosis, before any treatment.

From RNA, the CDR3 regions of TCR beta chains were amplified and sequenced. In the first round, RT-PCR was carried out with HTBI primers, and a multiplex PCR formed the second round. TCRdb re-analysed the multiplex PCR reads in MiXCR, keeping a single row per CDR3 protein. The table lists about 370,000 distinct CDR3 sequences, about a sixth of them singletons. This clonotype showed up many times. Germline loops: CDR1 MDHEN, CDR2 SYDVKM. V lost 7 bases, J lost 4 bases, and 19 bases lay in between. The CDR3 is 15 amino acids. The V call is TRBV28, the J call TRBJ1-1; no definite D call. This clonotype originated in a woman between 18 and 29 years old with Graves' ophthalmopathy. Sequencing used peripheral blood. CDR3 bases: TGTGCCAGCAACCGGGCGTCCCGGGGAGGCACTGAAGCTTTCTTT. It is translated as CASNRASRGGTEAFF.